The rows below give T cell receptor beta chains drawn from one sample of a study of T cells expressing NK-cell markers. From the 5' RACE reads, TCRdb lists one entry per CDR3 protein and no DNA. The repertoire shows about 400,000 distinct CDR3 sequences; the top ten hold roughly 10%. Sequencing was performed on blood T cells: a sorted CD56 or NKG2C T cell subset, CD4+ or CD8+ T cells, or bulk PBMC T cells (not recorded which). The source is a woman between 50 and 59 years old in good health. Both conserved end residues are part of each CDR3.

CDR3aa: CAGPFAVSSDTGELFF; v_gene: TRBV5-1; len: 16; j_gene: TRBJ2-2
CDR3aa: CSVKDRGLFQGTQYF; v_gene: TRBV29-1; len: 15; j_gene: TRBJ2-3
CDR3aa: CATSSREGRSNTQYF; v_gene: TRBV15; len: 15; j_gene: TRBJ2-3
CDR3aa: CATNGRDTDTQYF; v_gene: TRBV15; len: 13; j_gene: TRBJ2-3
CDR3aa: CASSRLRPQEGETQYF; v_gene: TRBV7-9; len: 16; j_gene: TRBJ2-5
CDR3aa: CAWSELANEQFF; v_gene: TRBV30; len: 12; j_gene: TRBJ2-1
CDR3aa: CASQEGATDTQYF; v_gene: TRBV7-9; len: 13; j_gene: TRBJ2-3
CDR3aa: CASSKVQGWTEAFF; v_gene: TRBV5-1; len: 14; j_gene: TRBJ1-1
CDR3aa: CASSPRRAGEVTGELFF; v_gene: TRBV6-5; len: 17; j_gene: TRBJ2-2
CDR3aa: CSAPRGGPSRSPDEQFF; v_gene: TRBV20-1; len: 17; j_gene: TRBJ2-1
CDR3aa: CASRGQGAGTDTQYF; v_gene: TRBV10-2; len: 15; j_gene: TRBJ2-3
CDR3aa: CASKEDTLYEQYF; v_gene: TRBV2; len: 13; j_gene: TRBJ2-7
CDR3aa: CASRDSDSNQPQHF; v_gene: TRBV6-5; len: 14; j_gene: TRBJ1-5
CDR3aa: CSARRPSGIGRTGELFF; v_gene: TRBV20-1; len: 17; j_gene: TRBJ2-2
CDR3aa: CASSYDGTAGNTIYF; v_gene: TRBV5-1; len: 15; j_gene: TRBJ1-3
CDR3aa: CASSPRTGDQETQYF; v_gene: TRBV7-8; len: 15; j_gene: TRBJ2-5
CDR3aa: CASSRALAEASTDTQYF; v_gene: TRBV6-6; len: 17; j_gene: TRBJ2-3
CDR3aa: CASSLGTINTGELFF; v_gene: TRBV3-1; len: 15; j_gene: TRBJ2-2
CDR3aa: CASSQNSESSYEQYF; v_gene: TRBV6-5; len: 15; j_gene: TRBJ2-7
CDR3aa: CASRRTARAEAFF; v_gene: TRBV6-6; len: 13; j_gene: TRBJ1-1
CDR3aa: CSATGTSGTETQYF; v_gene: TRBV20-1; len: 14; j_gene: TRBJ2-5
CDR3aa: CASRGGQEAIWGYTF; v_gene: TRBV25-1; len: 15; j_gene: TRBJ1-2
CDR3aa: CSARQGATGNTIYF; v_gene: TRBV20-1; len: 14; j_gene: TRBJ1-3
CDR3aa: CASSRGTASSYNEQFF; v_gene: TRBV5-6; len: 16; j_gene: TRBJ2-1
CDR3aa: CASSPSWGYTF; v_gene: TRBV18; len: 11; j_gene: TRBJ1-2
CDR3aa: CASSLPVGPLHF; v_gene: TRBV12-3/TRBV12-4; len: 12; j_gene: TRBJ1-6
CDR3aa: CSARLDLGLASTDTQYF; v_gene: TRBV20-1; len: 17; j_gene: TRBJ2-3
CDR3aa: CASSRQDASYEQYF; v_gene: TRBV23-1; len: 14; j_gene: TRBJ2-7
CDR3aa: CASSLRGTSGPGELFF; v_gene: TRBV11-3; len: 16; j_gene: TRBJ2-2
CDR3aa: CASSQDRTSGSLNTQYF; v_gene: TRBV14; len: 17; j_gene: TRBJ2-3
CDR3aa: CASSQTLAGEQFF; v_gene: TRBV3-1; len: 13; j_gene: TRBJ2-1
CDR3aa: CASSLPGLAGGGPNNEQFF; v_gene: TRBV18; len: 19; j_gene: TRBJ2-1
CDR3aa: CASSQRGSGEETQYF; v_gene: TRBV4-1; len: 15; j_gene: TRBJ2-5
CDR3aa: CASSHRTLQFF; v_gene: TRBV4-2; len: 11; j_gene: TRBJ2-1
CDR3aa: CASSGQGAGGNTIYF; v_gene: TRBV5-1; len: 15; j_gene: TRBJ1-3
CDR3aa: CASSPRGLAGANTGELFF; v_gene: TRBV6-1; len: 18; j_gene: TRBJ2-2
CDR3aa: CASSVRLGPAEQFF; v_gene: TRBV9; len: 14; j_gene: TRBJ2-1
CDR3aa: CSAPLGGTGELFF; v_gene: TRBV20-1; len: 13; j_gene: TRBJ2-2
CDR3aa: CSARGGTGPQPQHF; v_gene: TRBV20-1; len: 14; j_gene: TRBJ1-5
CDR3aa: CASSALAGSTDTQYF; v_gene: TRBV7-9; len: 15; j_gene: TRBJ2-3
CDR3aa: CASSEETGGHRRPYF; v_gene: TRBV12-3/TRBV12-4; len: 15; j_gene: TRBJ2-4
CDR3aa: CASSLAGVEYEQYF; v_gene: TRBV5-1; len: 14; j_gene: TRBJ2-7
CDR3aa: CASRMAGANVLTF; v_gene: TRBV15; len: 13; j_gene: TRBJ2-6
CDR3aa: CASSIGTGSQETQYF; v_gene: TRBV19; len: 15; j_gene: TRBJ2-5
CDR3aa: CASSYKFRGPHGEAFF; v_gene: TRBV12-3/TRBV12-4; len: 16; j_gene: TRBJ1-1
CDR3aa: CATSGRGQGVNYGYTF; v_gene: TRBV15; len: 16; j_gene: TRBJ1-2
CDR3aa: CASSEWGDFQNPGSDEQFF; v_gene: TRBV25-1; len: 19; j_gene: TRBJ2-1
CDR3aa: CASRESLAGGYTQYF; v_gene: TRBV6-1; len: 15; j_gene: TRBJ2-3
CDR3aa: CASSLHRLYKGSTDTQYF; v_gene: TRBV12-3/TRBV12-4; len: 18; j_gene: TRBJ2-3
CDR3aa: CASSLGLAGARTGELFF; v_gene: TRBV5-4; len: 17; j_gene: TRBJ2-2
CDR3aa: CASSLSGNPGETQYF; v_gene: TRBV5-5; len: 15; j_gene: TRBJ2-5